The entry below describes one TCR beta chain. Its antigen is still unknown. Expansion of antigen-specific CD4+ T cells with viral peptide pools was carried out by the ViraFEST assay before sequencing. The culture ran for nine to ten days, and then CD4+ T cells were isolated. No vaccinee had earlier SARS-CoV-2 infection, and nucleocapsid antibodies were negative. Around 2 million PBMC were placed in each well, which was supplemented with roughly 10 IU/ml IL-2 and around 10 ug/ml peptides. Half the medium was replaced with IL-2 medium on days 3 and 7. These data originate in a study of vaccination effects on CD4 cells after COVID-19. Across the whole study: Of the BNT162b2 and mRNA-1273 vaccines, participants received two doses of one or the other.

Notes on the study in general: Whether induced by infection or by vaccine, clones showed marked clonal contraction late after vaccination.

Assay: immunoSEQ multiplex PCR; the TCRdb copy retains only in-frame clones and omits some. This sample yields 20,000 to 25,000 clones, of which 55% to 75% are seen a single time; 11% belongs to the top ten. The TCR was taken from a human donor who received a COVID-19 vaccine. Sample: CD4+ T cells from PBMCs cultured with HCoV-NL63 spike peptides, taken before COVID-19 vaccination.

The CDR3 DNA reads as TGTGCCAGCAGTTTATGGACAGGCTATGGCTACACCTTC. Protein product: CASSLWTGYGYTF. The rearrangement joins TRBV27 to TRBJ1-2, with TRBD1 identical over 7 bases. With V trimmed by 1 base and J by 4 bases, 0 bases remained unmatched. CDR1 MNHEY and CDR2 SMNVEV come from the germline V gene (reference sequence). There are 13 residues in the CDR3.